The 5 T cell receptor beta chains listed next were all sequenced from one sample in a study of response to subunit inactivated influenza vaccine. One entry per CDR3 protein results from TCRdb running MiXCR on the RT-PCR reads. The data contain roughly 180,000 distinct CDR3 sequences, around 9.2% of them singletons. The sample in question was non-naive T cells sorted from PBMCs, obtained on the day of vaccination. These receptors originate from a man aged 45-65 years who received an inactivated influenza vaccine.

In its sample, this clonotype was seen many times. The V gene is TRBV5-1, the J gene TRBJ1-2; no definite D call. Trimming left V 0 bases short and J 8 bases short, with 14 bases between. The V gene's germline CDR1 is SGHRS and CDR2 YFSETQ. This CDR3 has 14 residues. CDR3 amino acids: CASSLEVARAGYTF. CDR3 DNA sequence: TGCGCCAGCAGCTTGGAGGTAGCTCGAGCAGGCTACACCTTC.

The gene calls are TRBV6-5 and TRBJ2-7, with unresolved D. V lost 6 bases to trimming and J lost 6 bases, with 9 bases between them. In germline, CDR1 is MNHEY, CDR2 SVGAGI. The CDR3 loop spans 11 amino acids. This CDR3 reads CASRRLGEQYF. The CDR3 DNA is TGTGCCAGCAGAAGGCTAGGCGAGCAGTACTTC.

The genes are TRBV27 and TRBJ2-7; D tentatively reads TRBD1 or TRBD2 (6 bases each). Trimming shortened V by 6 bases and J by 2 bases, and 11 bases separated the two germline ends. Germline V gene sequence: CDR1 MNHEY, CDR2 SMNVEV (reference sequence). The CDR3 totals 13 residues. CDR3 coding DNA: TGTGCCAGCAGGCAGAGGGGGGCCTACGAGCAGTACTTC. It yields the protein CASRQRGAYEQYF.

This clonotype has at least ten counts. V gene TRBV29-1 combines with J gene TRBJ1-2; the match to TRBD1 covers 7 bases. V shed 3 bases and J 4 bases; nucleotides not matched to a gene: 5. This CDR3 region has 13 residues. The V gene's germline CDR1 is SQVTM and CDR2 ANQGSEA. The CDR3 loop is CSVDGQAGYGYTF. Here the CDR3 DNA reads TGCAGCGTTGACGGACAGGCGGGCTATGGCTACACCTTC.

V is TRBV20-1 and J is TRBJ1-2, with D unresolved. The CDR3 runs 15 residues. Germline CDR1 and CDR2: DFQATT and SNEGSKA (reference sequence). V was trimmed by 6 bases and J by 4 bases, leaving 21 bases between them. The CDR3 region has the DNA TGCAGTGCCCCAGCCGCCGCTCCTCTCGGCTATGGCTACACCTTC. Its translation is CSAPAAAPLGYGYTF.